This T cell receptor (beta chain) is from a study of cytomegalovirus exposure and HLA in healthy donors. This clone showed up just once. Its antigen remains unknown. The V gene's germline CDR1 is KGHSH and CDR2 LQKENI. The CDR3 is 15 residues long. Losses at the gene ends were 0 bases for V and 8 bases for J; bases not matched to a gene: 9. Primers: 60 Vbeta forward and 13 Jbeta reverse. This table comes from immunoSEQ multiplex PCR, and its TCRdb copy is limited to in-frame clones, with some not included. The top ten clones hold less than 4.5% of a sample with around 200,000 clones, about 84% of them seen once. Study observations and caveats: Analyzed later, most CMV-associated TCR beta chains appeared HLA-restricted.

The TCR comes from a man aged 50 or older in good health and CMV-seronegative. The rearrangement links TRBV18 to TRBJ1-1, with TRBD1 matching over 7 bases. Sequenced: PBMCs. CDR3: CASSPPEGRQGEAFF. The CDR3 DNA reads TGTGCCAGCTCACCACCGGAGGGGAGACAGGGAGAAGCTTTCTTT.